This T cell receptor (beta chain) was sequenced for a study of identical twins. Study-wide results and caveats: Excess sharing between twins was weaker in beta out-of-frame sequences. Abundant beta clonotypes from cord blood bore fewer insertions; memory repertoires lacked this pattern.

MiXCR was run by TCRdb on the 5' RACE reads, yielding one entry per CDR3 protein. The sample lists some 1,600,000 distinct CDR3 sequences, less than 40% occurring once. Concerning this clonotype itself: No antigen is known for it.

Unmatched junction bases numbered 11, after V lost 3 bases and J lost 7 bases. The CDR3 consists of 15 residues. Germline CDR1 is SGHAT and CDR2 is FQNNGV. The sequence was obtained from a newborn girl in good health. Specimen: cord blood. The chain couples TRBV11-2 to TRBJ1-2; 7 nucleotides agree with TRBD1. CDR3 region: CASSFSTQQGSGYTF. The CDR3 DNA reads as TGTGCCAGCAGCTTCTCGACCCAACAGGGGAGTGGCTACACCTTC.